Shown below are 18 T cell receptor beta chains from a single sample sequenced in a study of cytomegalovirus exposure and HLA in healthy donors. The PCR had 60 Vbeta and 13 Jbeta primers. The method was immunoSEQ multiplex PCR; TCRdb's version includes in-frame clones alone and lacks a portion of them. Of 210,000 or so clones in the sample, 75% to 90% were seen once. The sample comprised PBMCs. The receptors stem from a boy aged 2 to 9 in good health and CMV-seronegative.

J is TRBJ1-1 and V is TRBV15; D is perhaps TRBD1 (5 bases). This CDR3 contains 13 residues. The germline CDR1 and CDR2 sequences are LNHNV and YYDKDF (reference sequence). V was shortened by 0 bases and J by 11 bases, with 13 bases between the two germline ends. DNA of the CDR3: TGTGCCACCAGCAGAGATTCGGGGGGTGTTGCTTTCTTT. Translated: CATSRDSGGVAFF.

The J gene is TRBJ2-5, the V gene TRBV9; 7 bases map to TRBD2. The length of the CDR3 is 14 residues. From germline, CDR1 is SGDLS and CDR2 YYNGEE. V shed 4 bases, J shed 1 base, and the junction held 4 bases outside the gene matches. CDR3 in DNA: TGTGCCAGCAGCCCACGGACTAGCCAAGAGACCCAGTACTTC. Encoded protein: CASSPRTSQETQYF.

This clone came up once. V gene TRBV6-5 combines with J gene TRBJ2-1, with unresolved D. Germline lookup yields CDR1 MNHEY and CDR2 SVGAGI. CDR3 length equals 13 residues. V lost 6 bases and J lost 4, with 10 bases in between. CDR3 in amino acids: CASRRDPYNEQFF. CDR3 nucleotides: TGTGCCAGCAGGAGAGATCCATACAATGAGCAGTTCTTC.

In this sample, this clone turned up a few times. This chain links TRBV5-1 with TRBJ2-7; weak D call: TRBD2 (6 bases). V dropped 4 bases and J dropped 0 bases, with 11 bases sitting between them. This CDR3 region has 14 residues. From germline, CDR1 is SGHRS and CDR2 YFSETQ. CDR3 sequence reads: CASSRGTGSYEQYF. CDR3 bases: TGCGCCAGCAGCCGCGGGACGGGCTCCTACGAGCAGTACTTC.

This clone occurred a few times. The CDR3 loop reads CASSPRSSWCTEAFF. In DNA, the CDR3 is TGTGCCAGCAGTCCCAGGTCCTCCTGGTGCACTGAAGCTTTCTTT. This chain joins TRBV6-6 and TRBJ1-1; no reliable D call. Deletions cut 5 bases from V and 4 bases from J, with 17 bases between. Germline assignment: CDR1 MNHNY and CDR2 SVGAGI (reference sequence). The CDR3 sequence is 15 residues long.

This sequence joins TRBV7-9 and TRBJ2-7; D gene ambiguous. Trimming took off 2 bases at V and 2 bases at J, with 10 bases between the two ends. Germline CDR1 and CDR2: SEHNR and FQNEAQ (reference sequence). The CDR3 is 14 residues long. Here the CDR3 reads CASSLSGGAYEQYF. The DNA for the CDR3 is TGTGCCAGCAGCTTATCTGGCGGCGCCTACGAGCAGTACTTC.

This chain links TRBV7-9 with TRBJ2-7; 9 bases align to TRBD2. J lost 4 bases, V lost 8 bases, and 3 bases had no gene match. CDR3 length: 12 residues. The germline gives CDR1 SEHNR, CDR2 FQNEAQ (reference sequence). The CDR3 is CASVGLAYEQYF. CDR3 DNA sequence: TGTGCCAGCGTGGGACTAGCTTACGAGCAGTACTTC.

The rearrangement uses TRBV12-5 and TRBJ2-1; TRBD1 matches 8 bases. The CDR3 has 16 residues. The germline gives CDR1 LGHNT, CDR2 FRNRAP. V was clipped by 6 bases and J by 4 bases; unmatched bases: 11. As DNA, the CDR3 is TGTGCTAGTGGCCGACGGACAGGGATCTCGTACAATGAGCAGTTCTTC. Its protein product is CASGRRTGISYNEQFF.

The chain employs TRBV6-6 and TRBJ1-2, with TRBD1 matching over 8 bases. With V trimmed by 6 bases and J by 6 bases, 9 bases remained unmatched. Germline assignment: CDR1 MNHNY and CDR2 SVGAGI (reference sequence). The CDR3 covers 14 residues. The CDR3: CASSLNAGGDGYTF. CDR3 nucleotide sequence: TGTGCCAGCAGCCTCAATGCAGGGGGCGATGGCTACACCTTC.

The sample holds one count of this clone. The V gene is TRBV5-1, the J gene TRBJ1-5; 8 nucleotides match TRBD1. There are 15 residues in the CDR3. V trimming: 1 base; J trimming: 5 bases; junction bases outside the gene matches: 5. In germline, CDR1 is SGHRS, CDR2 YFSETQ. As DNA, the CDR3 is TGCGCCAGCAGCTTGTCGGGACAGGCTGATCAGCCCCAGCATTTT. It codes for CASSLSGQADQPQHF.

This chain uses TRBV6-5 with TRBJ2-3, with D maybe TRBD2 (6 bases). Germline V gives CDR1 MNHEY, CDR2 SVGAGI. This CDR3 spans 15 amino acids. The germline V and J ends were trimmed by 6 bases and 0 bases, with 13 bases remaining between them. The CDR3 sequence is CASSRLESSTDTQYF. CDR3 in DNA: TGTGCCAGCAGCCGACTAGAGTCTAGCACAGATACGCAGTATTTT.

The chain couples TRBV10-3 to TRBJ2-7; 12 bases agree with TRBD1. CDR1 is ENHRY and CDR2 is SYGVKD in the germline V gene. Unmatched junction bases numbered 5, after V lost 11 bases and J lost 6 bases. This CDR3 is built from 12 residues. The CDR3 here is CALGTGGLEQYF. The CDR3 DNA follows: TGTGCCCTCGGGACAGGGGGCCTCGAGCAGTACTTC.

The chain links TRBV18 to TRBJ2-7, with D maybe TRBD2 (6 bases). Germline lookup yields CDR1 KGHSH and CDR2 LQKENI. V was clipped by 4 bases and J by 2 bases, with 12 bases between them. The CDR3 covers 14 residues. CDR3 amino acids: CASSRAGTPYEQYF. DNA of the CDR3: TGTGCCAGCTCACGCGCCGGGACTCCCTACGAGCAGTACTTC.

This sequence joins TRBV4-1 and TRBJ2-1, with a weak D call TRBD2 (8 bases). Germline lookup yields CDR1 MGHRA and CDR2 YSYEKL. The CDR3 covers 18 residues. V lost 0 bases to trimming and J lost 8 bases, with 23 bases between them. CDR3 region: CASSQEGGLGGGSYEQFF. The CDR3 DNA sequence: TGCGCCAGCAGCCAAGAAGGGGGCCTGGGCGGGGGGTCATATGAGCAGTTCTTC.

In the case of this clone: Other DNA sequences of this sample code for an identical CDR3. V is TRBV19 and J is TRBJ1-2, with D tentatively TRBD1 (5 bases). CDR1 and CDR2 (germline): LNHDA, SQIVND (reference sequence). Trimming stripped 3 bases from V and 4 bases from J, with 9 bases between. There are 13 residues in the CDR3. The CDR3 region is CASSIGRVYGYTF. The CDR3 DNA reads as TGTGCCAGTAGTATCGGCAGGGTCTATGGCTACACCTTC.

The sample holds one count of this clone. V and J are TRBV28 and TRBJ2-1; 8 nucleotides match TRBD2. The CDR3 sequence is 17 residues long. Germline V lookup: CDR1 MDHEN, CDR2 SYDVKM. V shed 3 bases, J shed 8 bases, and the junction held 15 bases outside the gene matches. For the CDR3, the DNA is TGTGCCAGCAGTTTCCCCCTTCGAGCGGGAGAAAGGGATGAGCAGTTCTTC. Protein: CASSFPLRAGERDEQFF. The variable domain in full, with the rest retrieved from reference TRBV28 and TRBJ2-1, is DVKVTQSSRYLVKRTGEKVFLECVQDMDHENMFWYRQDPGLGLRLIYFSYDVKMKEKGDIPEGYSVSREKKERFSLILESASTNQTSMYLCASSFPLRAGERDEQFFGPGTRLTVL.

This clone was detected ten times or more. J is TRBJ2-1 and V is TRBV5-5, with 8 bases that match TRBD1. Looked up from germline, CDR1 is SGHKS and CDR2 is YYEKEE (reference sequence). The CDR3 runs 15 residues. Trimming cost V 0 bases and J 6 bases; bases outside gene matches: 5. The CDR3 coding sequence is TGTGCCAGCAGCTTGGGGCAGGGGGCTATCAATGAGCAGTTCTTC. Its protein product is CASSLGQGAINEQFF.

The chain carries TRBV2 and TRBJ1-6; 10 bases match TRBD1. V lost 8 bases to trimming and J lost 9 bases; unmatched junction nucleotides: 4. Germline lookup yields CDR1 SNHLY and CDR2 FYNNEI. The CDR3 sequence is 13 residues long. The CDR3 loop reads CASGDRGSSPLHF. The CDR3 bases are TGTGCCAGCGGGGACAGGGGTAGTTCACCCCTCCACTTT.